This T cell receptor (beta chain) was sequenced for a study of a mutant IDH1 vaccine in newly diagnosed glioma. For the study at large: Vaccination began 4-6 weeks post radiotherapy alone, or with temozolomide cycles. Patients' prior therapy spanned radiotherapy, temozolomide, or both; most underwent both.

Germline V gives CDR1 MNHEY, CDR2 SMNVEV (reference sequence). Trimming stripped 2 bases from V and 2 bases from J, with 11 bases between. The length of the CDR3 is 15 residues. Time point in this sample: week 11, during vaccination. A single vaccine dose contained 300 ug of mutant IDH1 20-mer peptide, and topical imiquimod was used with it. Points on this clone: The antigen is unknown.

Data came from immunoSEQ multiplex PCR; TCRdb stores just in-frame clones and leaves some out. The table lists roughly 61,000 clones, under 90% of them singletons. This sample comprised PBMCs, obtained from a glioma patient whose treatment included an IDH1 peptide vaccine. This TCR derives from a man over 45 with glioma. The chain uses TRBV27 and TRBJ2-3, with TRBD2 as a possible D gene (6 bases). DNA of the CDR3: TGTGCCAGCAGTTTAAGGGGACTTTCCACAGATACGCAGTATTTT. It yields the protein CASSLRGLSTDTQYF.